This T cell receptor (beta chain) was profiled in a study of cytomegalovirus exposure and HLA in healthy donors. For this clone: Its antigen is as yet unknown.

The protocol was immunoSEQ multiplex PCR, while the TCRdb copy is restricted to in-frame clones and leaves out a portion. The data contain under 400,000 clones, roughly 87% of them singletons. CDR1 is MNHEY, CDR2 SMNVEV, per germline (reference sequence). The length of the CDR3 is 13 residues. Trimming at V came to 2 bases and at J to 8 bases, leaving 5 bases not matched to a gene. Study-level findings and limits: TCR beta chains numbering some 160 were designated cytomegalovirus-associated. Reported results showed that the classifier diagnosed cytomegalovirus status with high specificity and sensitivity.

The chain carries TRBV27 and TRBJ1-1; TRBD1 agrees at 7 bases. The TCR comes from a young man in good health and CMV-seronegative. Input material: PBMCs. The DNA for the CDR3 is TGTGCCAGCAGTTTAAGGGACAGAAAAGAAGCTTTCTTT. Translated: CASSLRDRKEAFF.